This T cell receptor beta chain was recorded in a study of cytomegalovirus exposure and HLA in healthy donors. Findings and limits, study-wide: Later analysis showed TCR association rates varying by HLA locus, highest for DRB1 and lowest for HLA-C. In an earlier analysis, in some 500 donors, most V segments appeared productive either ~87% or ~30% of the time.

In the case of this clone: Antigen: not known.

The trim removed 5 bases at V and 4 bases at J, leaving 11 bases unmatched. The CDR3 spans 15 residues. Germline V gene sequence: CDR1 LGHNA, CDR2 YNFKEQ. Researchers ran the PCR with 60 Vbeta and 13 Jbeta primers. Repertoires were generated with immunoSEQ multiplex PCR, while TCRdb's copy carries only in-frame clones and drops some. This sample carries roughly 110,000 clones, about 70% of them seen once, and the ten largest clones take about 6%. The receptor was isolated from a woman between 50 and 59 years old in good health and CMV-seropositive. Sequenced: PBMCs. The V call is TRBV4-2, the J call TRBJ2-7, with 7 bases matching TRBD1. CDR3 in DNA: TGTGCCAGCAGCTCGGGACCGGGACAGATTTACGAGCAGTACTTC. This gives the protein CASSSGPGQIYEQYF.